This entry lists 11 T cell receptor beta chains sequenced from one sample in a study of cytomegalovirus exposure and HLA in healthy donors. In the PCR, 60 Vbeta and 13 Jbeta primers were used. Only in-frame clones appear in the TCRdb table, and some are missing; sequencing was by immunoSEQ multiplex PCR. The table includes some 160,000 clones, over 60% detected once. Material: PBMCs. These receptors originate from a man between 35 and 55 years old in good health and CMV-seronegative.

The V gene is TRBV5-5, the J gene TRBJ2-5, with D possibly TRBD1 on 5 matching bases. Germline V gene sequence: CDR1 SGHKS, CDR2 YYEKEE (reference sequence). V dropped 0 bases and J dropped 2 bases, with 14 bases sitting between them. This CDR3 region has 16 residues. CDR3 sequence reads: CASSLVQGPGQETQYF. The DNA of the CDR3 is TGTGCCAGCAGCTTGGTCCAGGGCCCCGGGCAAGAGACCCAGTACTTC.

The chain couples TRBV30 to TRBJ1-2; D not certain. CDR3 length equals 15 residues. Germline V gene data show CDR1 as GTSNPN and CDR2 as SVGIG (reference sequence). Trimming removed 0 bases at V and 0 bases at J, with 11 bases between. The CDR3 loop is CAWSVDSAPNYGYTF. The CDR3, as DNA: TGTGCCTGGAGTGTAGACTCAGCCCCTAACTATGGCTACACCTTC.

This chain uses TRBV27 with TRBJ2-2; D is perhaps TRBD2 (6 bases). This CDR3 contains 18 residues. CDR1 and CDR2 from the germline V gene are MNHEY and SMNVEV (reference sequence). Trimming pared 4 bases from V and 1 base from J, leaving 19 bases between. The CDR3 reads CASSSPGAPSLNTGELFF. The CDR3 region has the DNA TGTGCCAGCAGTTCCCCGGGAGCCCCTTCTTTGAACACCGGGGAGCTGTTTTTT.

This chain's CDR3 is CASRRDRGYTEAFF. The CDR3, as DNA: TGTGCCAGCAGACGGGACAGGGGGTACACTGAAGCTTTCTTT. The rearrangement joins TRBV28 to TRBJ1-1; 11 nucleotides agree with TRBD1. Germline-derived CDR1 and CDR2 are MDHEN and SYDVKM. J was trimmed by 3 bases and V by 6 bases; bases with no gene match: 3. This CDR3 has 14 residues.

The V and J genes are TRBV15 and TRBJ1-5; TRBD1 agrees at 8 bases. From germline, CDR1 is LNHNV and CDR2 YYDKDF (reference sequence). Trimming took 1 base from V and 11 from J; bases not matched to a gene: 7. The CDR3 length is 14 residues. The CDR3 region has the DNA TGTGCCACCAGCAGAGGGACAGGGCCAGGGACCCAGCATTTT. It codes for CATSRGTGPGTQHF.

The V and J genes are TRBV7-6 and TRBJ2-3, with D perhaps TRBD2 (5 bases). The CDR3 loop spans 14 amino acids. With 2 bases removed from V and 4 bases from J, the gap between germline ends came to 10 bases. Germline V gives CDR1 SGHVS, CDR2 FNYEAQ. The CDR3: CASSLPTRADTQYF. The CDR3 bases are TGTGCCAGCAGCTTACCCACGAGGGCAGATACGCAGTATTTT.

In this sample, this clone turned up a few times. This sequence joins TRBV27 and TRBJ2-7; D is perhaps TRBD1 (5 bases). CDR3 length: 14 amino acids. Germline V gives CDR1 MNHEY, CDR2 SMNVEV (reference sequence). The CDR3 nucleotides read TGTGCTTCCGCGGTCGCGCAGGGTTCCTACGAGCAGTACTTC. This translates into CASAVAQGSYEQYF.

The chain is built from TRBV19 and TRBJ2-3; TRBD1 is a possible D gene (5 bases). The CDR3 has 19 amino acids. Trimming removed 4 bases from V and 2 bases from J, with 25 bases in between. The germline V gene has CDR1 LNHDA and CDR2 SQIVND (reference sequence). CDR3 in amino acids: CASSRQGHSPTSSTDTQYF. The CDR3, as DNA: TGTGCCAGTAGTAGGCAGGGCCATTCACCAACCTCCTCCACAGATACGCAGTATTTT.

This rearrangement joins TRBV30 to TRBJ2-3, with a weak D call TRBD2 (5 bases). Germline V lookup: CDR1 GTSNPN, CDR2 SVGIG (reference sequence). Trimming pared 0 bases from V and 3 bases from J, leaving 13 bases between. The CDR3 contains 15 residues. The CDR3, as DNA: TGTGCCTGGAGTGTAGGACGGGATGTTACAGATACGCAGTATTTT. This sequence encodes CAWSVGRDVTDTQYF. The whole variable domain, remainder taken from reference TRBV30 and TRBJ2-3, is SQTIHQWPATLVQPVGSPLSLECTVEGTSNPNLYWYRQAAGRGLQLLFYSVGIGQISSEVPQNLSASRPQDRQFILSSKKLLLSDSGFYLCAWSVGRDVTDTQYFGPGTRLTVL.

The V call is TRBV30, the J call TRBJ2-2; no definite D call. CDR3 size: 14 residues. Trimming took 2 bases from V and 3 from J, leaving 10 bases between them. The V gene's germline CDR1 is GTSNPN and CDR2 SVGIG (reference sequence). The CDR3 region has the DNA TGTGCCTGGAGTCCCGGGTTGGACACCGGGGAGCTGTTTTTT. It specifies CAWSPGLDTGELFF.

This clone was detected only a few times. This chain joins TRBV13 and TRBJ2-6; a weak D match, TRBD1 (6 bases). V was pared by 5 bases and J by 2 bases, with 10 bases between. The CDR3 has 15 amino acids. Germline CDR1 PRHDT, CDR2 FYEKMQ (reference sequence). The CDR3 loop reads CASSPEGAGANVLTF. As DNA, the CDR3 is TGTGCCAGCAGCCCAGAGGGGGCTGGGGCCAACGTCCTGACTTTC.